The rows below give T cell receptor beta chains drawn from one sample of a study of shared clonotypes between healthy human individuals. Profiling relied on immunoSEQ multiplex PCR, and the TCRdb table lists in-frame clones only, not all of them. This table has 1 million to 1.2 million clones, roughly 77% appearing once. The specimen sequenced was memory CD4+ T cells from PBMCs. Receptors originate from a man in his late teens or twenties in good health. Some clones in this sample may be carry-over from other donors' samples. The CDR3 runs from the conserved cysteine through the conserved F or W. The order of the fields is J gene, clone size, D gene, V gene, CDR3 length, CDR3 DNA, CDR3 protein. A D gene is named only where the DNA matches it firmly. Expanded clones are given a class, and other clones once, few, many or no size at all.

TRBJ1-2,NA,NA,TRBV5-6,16,TGTGCCAGCAGCTTGGCCTCGGGACGCTTTCAAGGCGGCTACACCTTC,CASSLASGRFQGGYTF
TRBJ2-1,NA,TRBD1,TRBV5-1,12,TGCGCCAGCAGCCAACAGGGGGATGAGCAGTTCTTC,CASSQQGDEQFF
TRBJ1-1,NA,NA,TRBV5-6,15,TGTGCCAGCAGCGGTGACAATAGGGGGAACACTGAAGCTTTCTTT,CASSGDNRGNTEAFF
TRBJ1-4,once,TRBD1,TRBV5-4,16,TGTGCCAGCAGCTCGGACAGGGGAAAGATTGGTGAAAAACTGTTTTTT,CASSSDRGKIGEKLFF
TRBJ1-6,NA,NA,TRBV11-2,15,TGTGCCAGCAGCTTTTCCCACGGCAGGGATTCACCCCTCCACTTT,CASSFSHGRDSPLHF
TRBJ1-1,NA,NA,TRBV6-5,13,TGTGCCAGCAGTAGCCCAGGGCAGGGTCAAGCTTTCTTT,CASSSPGQGQAFF
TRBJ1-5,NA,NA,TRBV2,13,TGTGCCAGCAGTGAATCGGGGAATCAGCCCCAGCATTTT,CASSESGNQPQHF
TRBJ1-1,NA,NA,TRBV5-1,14,TGCGCCAGCAGCTTCGGAGGAATCGACACTGAAGCTTTCTTT,CASSFGGIDTEAFF
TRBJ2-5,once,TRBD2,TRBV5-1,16,TGCGCCAGCAGCCCCGGGACTAGCGGATACCAAGAGACCCAGTACTTC,CASSPGTSGYQETQYF
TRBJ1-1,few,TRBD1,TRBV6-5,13,TGTGCCAGCAGTTCGACAGGGTATGGTGAAGCTTTCTTT,CASSSTGYGEAFF
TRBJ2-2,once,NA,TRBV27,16,TGTGCCAGCAGTTTAATGGGTAGCGCAGGCACCGGGGAGCTGTTTTTT,CASSLMGSAGTGELFF
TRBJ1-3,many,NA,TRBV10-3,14,TGTGCCATCAGTGAGCAGGGCTCTGGAAACACCATATATTTT,CAISEQGSGNTIYF
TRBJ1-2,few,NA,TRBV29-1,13,TGCAGCGTTGCCTCGGGAGACGGCTATGGCTACACCTTC,CSVASGDGYGYTF
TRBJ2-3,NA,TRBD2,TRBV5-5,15,TGTGCCAGCAGCTTGTTGTCTAGCGGGAGTGATACGCAGTATTTT,CASSLLSSGSDTQYF
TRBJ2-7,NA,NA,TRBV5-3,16,TGTGCCAGAAGCCAAAAGGCAGCCCAGAGCTCCTACGAGCAGTACTTC,CARSQKAAQSSYEQYF
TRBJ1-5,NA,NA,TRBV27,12,TGTGCCAGCAGCCGACCGGCCGGTCAAAAGCATTTT,CASSRPAGQKHF
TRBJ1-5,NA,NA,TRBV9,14,TGTGCCAGCAGCGCCCAGGGAGGCAATCAGCCCCAGCATTTT,CASSAQGGNQPQHF
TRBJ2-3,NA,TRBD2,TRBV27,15,TGTGCCAGCAGTTTAGCGAGCGGGAGAGTGGATACGCAGTATTTT,CASSLASGRVDTQYF
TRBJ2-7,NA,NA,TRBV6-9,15,TGTGCCAGCAGTGAAAGAGCGACAAGCTCCTACGAGCAGTACTTC,CASSERATSSYEQYF